Presented here are 7 T cell receptor beta chains from one specimen sequenced in a study of CD8 T cells in ankylosing spondylitis. Study-wide points: Among TCR beta sequences, a motif of several highly homologous variants appeared characteristic of ankylosing spondylitis blood.

No cognate antigen is known for these TCRs. TCRdb re-called the 5' RACE reads through MiXCR, storing one row per CDR3 protein. The table has hundreds of thousands of distinct CDR3 sequences, 10% to 15% seen once. The sample comprised blood, either unsorted or a sorted T cell fraction (not recorded which). These receptors were taken from a male donor with ankylosing spondylitis.

In its sample, this clonotype was seen a few times. The chain recombines TRBV5-1 with TRBJ2-3; 8 bases fit TRBD2. Germline assignment: CDR1 SGHRS and CDR2 YFSETQ. The CDR3 has 15 residues. Trimming at V came to 0 bases and at J to 5 bases, leaving 5 bases not matched to a gene. The DNA of the CDR3 is TGCGCCAGCAGCTTGGGTAGCGGGGTAGGAGATACGCAGTATTTT. Amino acids: CASSLGSGVGDTQYF.

The chain employs TRBV5-1 and TRBJ1-1; unclear D gene. This CDR3 has 14 residues. Germline V CDR1 and CDR2: SGHRS, YFSETQ. V shed 4 bases and J shed 1 base, with 11 bases lying between them. The CDR3 loop is CASSTWHRNTEAFF. The CDR3 nucleotides read TGCGCCAGCAGCACCTGGCACAGGAACACTGAAGCTTTCTTT.

This clonotype was seen more than once but under ten times. The chain is built from TRBV11-2 and TRBJ2-7; D possibly corresponds to TRBD2 (6 bases). CDR1 is SGHAT, CDR2 FQNNGV, per germline. V was shortened by 5 bases and J by 2 bases, with 16 bases between the two germline ends. The length of the CDR3 is 15 residues. The CDR3 region is CASSPVPEGPYEQYF. The CDR3 bases are TGTGCCAGCAGCCCCGTCCCGGAGGGCCCCTACGAGCAGTACTTC.

In its sample, this clonotype was seen many times. The chain is built from TRBV5-1 and TRBJ2-3; 12 bases map to TRBD2. With 0 bases clipped from V and 8 bases from J, the junction kept 4 bases outside the gene matches. Germline V lookup: CDR1 SGHRS, CDR2 YFSETQ. The length of the CDR3 is 15 residues. CDR3 amino acids: CASSLAQTSGSTQYF. In DNA, the CDR3 is TGCGCCAGCAGCTTGGCTCAGACTAGCGGGAGTACGCAGTATTTT.

The rearrangement uses TRBV5-1 and TRBJ1-4, with D possibly TRBD1 on 6 matching bases. The CDR3 runs 14 residues. V lost 7 bases and J 4 bases, leaving 14 bases between the germline ends. Germline CDR1 is SGHRS and CDR2 is YFSETQ. This chain's CDR3 is CASGPGQSNEKLFF. The CDR3 nucleotides are TGCGCCAGCGGCCCCGGACAGAGTAATGAAAAACTGTTTTTT.

The chain employs TRBV12-3 or TRBV12-4 and TRBJ1-1, with D unresolved. The germline V and J ends were trimmed by 6 bases and 3 bases, with 11 bases remaining between them. This CDR3 comprises 13 residues. In DNA form, the CDR3 reads TGTGCCAGCAGGCTTTGGATGGACACTGAAGCTTTCTTT. Its translation: CASRLWMDTEAFF.

This clonotype was seen ten or more times. This rearrangement joins TRBV24-1 to TRBJ2-1; D is perhaps TRBD2 (7 bases). Germline CDR1 reads KGHDR; CDR2 reads SFDVKD. Trimming left V 10 bases short and J 3 bases short, with 15 bases between. The CDR3 consists of 14 residues. CDR3 DNA sequence: TGTGCCACGGGGGGGACATTGGGCTACAATGAGCAGTTCTTC. Translated: CATGGTLGYNEQFF.